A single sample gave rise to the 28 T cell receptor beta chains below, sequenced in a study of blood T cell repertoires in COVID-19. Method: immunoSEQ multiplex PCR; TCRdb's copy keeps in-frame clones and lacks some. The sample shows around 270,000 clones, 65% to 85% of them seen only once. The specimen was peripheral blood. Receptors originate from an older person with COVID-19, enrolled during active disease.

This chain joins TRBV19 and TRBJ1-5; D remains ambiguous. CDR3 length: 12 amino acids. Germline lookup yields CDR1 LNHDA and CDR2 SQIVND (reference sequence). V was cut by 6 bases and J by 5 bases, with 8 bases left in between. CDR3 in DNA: TGTGCCAGTAGGGCATTGGATCAGCCCCAGCATTTT. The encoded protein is CASRALDQPQHF.

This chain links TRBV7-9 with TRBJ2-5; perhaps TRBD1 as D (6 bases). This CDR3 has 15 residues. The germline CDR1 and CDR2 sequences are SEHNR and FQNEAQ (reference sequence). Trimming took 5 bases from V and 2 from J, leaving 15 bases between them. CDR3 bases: TGTGCCAGCAGCCCCCCCGTGGACAGTCAAGAGACCCAGTACTTC. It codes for CASSPPVDSQETQYF.

This CDR3 reads CASSQEGGGRTDTQYF. CDR3 sequence (DNA): TGCGCCAGCAGCCAAGAAGGCGGGGGGCGCACAGATACGCAGTATTTT. The chain couples TRBV4-1 to TRBJ2-3; 8 bases agree with TRBD2. After removal of 0 bases from V and 1 base from J, the junction contained 3 bases not matched to a gene. The CDR3 is 16 amino acids. Germline V gives CDR1 MGHRA, CDR2 YSYEKL.

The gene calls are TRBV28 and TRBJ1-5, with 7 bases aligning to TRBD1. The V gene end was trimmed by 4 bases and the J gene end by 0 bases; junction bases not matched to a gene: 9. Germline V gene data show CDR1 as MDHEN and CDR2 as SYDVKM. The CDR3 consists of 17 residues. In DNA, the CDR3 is TGTGCCAGCAGTTCCACGGGGACAGTACATAGCAATCAGCCCCAGCATTTT. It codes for CASSSTGTVHSNQPQHF.

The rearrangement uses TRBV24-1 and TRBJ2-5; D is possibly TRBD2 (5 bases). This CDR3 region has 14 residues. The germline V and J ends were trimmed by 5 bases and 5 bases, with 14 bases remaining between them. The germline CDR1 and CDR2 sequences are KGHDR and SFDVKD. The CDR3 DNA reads TGTGCCACCAGTGCCCCGGGGTGGTCGGAGACCCAGTACTTC. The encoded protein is CATSAPGWSETQYF.

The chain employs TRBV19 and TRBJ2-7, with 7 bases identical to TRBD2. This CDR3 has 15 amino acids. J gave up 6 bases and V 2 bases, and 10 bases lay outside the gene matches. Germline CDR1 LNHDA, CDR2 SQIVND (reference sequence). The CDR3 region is CASSIYGGTALEQYF. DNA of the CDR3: TGTGCCAGTAGTATATACGGGGGGACGGCGCTCGAGCAGTACTTC.

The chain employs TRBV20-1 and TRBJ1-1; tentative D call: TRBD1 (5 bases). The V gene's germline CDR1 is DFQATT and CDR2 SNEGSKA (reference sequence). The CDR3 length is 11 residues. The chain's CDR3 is CKPGGNTEAFF. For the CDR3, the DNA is TGCAAACCGGGGGGGAACACTGAAGCTTTCTTT.

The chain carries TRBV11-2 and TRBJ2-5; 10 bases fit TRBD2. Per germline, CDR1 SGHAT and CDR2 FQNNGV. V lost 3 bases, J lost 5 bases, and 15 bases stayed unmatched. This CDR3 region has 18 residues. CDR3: CASSLTHSSGSRSETQYF. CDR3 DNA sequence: TGTGCCAGCAGCTTGACTCACTCTAGCGGGAGTCGGAGTGAGACCCAGTACTTC.

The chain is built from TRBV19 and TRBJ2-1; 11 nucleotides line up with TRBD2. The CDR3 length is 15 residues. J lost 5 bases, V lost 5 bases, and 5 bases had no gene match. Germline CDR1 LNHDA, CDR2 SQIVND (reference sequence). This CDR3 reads CASSVAGGPHNEQFF. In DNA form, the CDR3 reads TGTGCCAGTAGTGTAGCGGGAGGGCCCCACAATGAGCAGTTCTTC.

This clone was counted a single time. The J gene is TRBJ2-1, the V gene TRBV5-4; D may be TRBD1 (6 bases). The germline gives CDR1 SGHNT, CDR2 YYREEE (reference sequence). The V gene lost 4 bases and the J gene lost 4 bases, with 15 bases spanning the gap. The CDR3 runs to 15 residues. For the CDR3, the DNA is TGTGCCAGCAGCCAGGGACATAATACTTACAATGAGCAGTTCTTC. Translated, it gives CASSQGHNTYNEQFF. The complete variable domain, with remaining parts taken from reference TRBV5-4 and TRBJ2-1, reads ETGVTQSPTHLIKTRGQQVTLRCSSQSGHNTVSWYQQALGQGPQFIFQYYREEENGRGNFPPRFSGLQFPNYSSELNVNALELDDSALYLCASSQGHNTYNEQFFGPGTRLTVL.

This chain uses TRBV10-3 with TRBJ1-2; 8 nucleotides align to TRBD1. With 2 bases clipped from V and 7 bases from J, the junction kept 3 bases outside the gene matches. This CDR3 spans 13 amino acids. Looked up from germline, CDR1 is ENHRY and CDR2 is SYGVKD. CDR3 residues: CAISELTGGGYTF. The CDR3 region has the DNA TGTGCCATCAGTGAGCTAACAGGGGGTGGCTACACCTTC.

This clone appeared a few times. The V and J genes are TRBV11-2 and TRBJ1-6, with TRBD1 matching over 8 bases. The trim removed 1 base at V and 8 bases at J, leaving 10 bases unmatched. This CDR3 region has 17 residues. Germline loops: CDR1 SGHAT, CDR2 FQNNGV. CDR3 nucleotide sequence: TGTGCCAGCAGCTTAGGGGACAGGCCCCCCCCGGATTCACCCCTCCACTTT. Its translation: CASSLGDRPPPDSPLHF.

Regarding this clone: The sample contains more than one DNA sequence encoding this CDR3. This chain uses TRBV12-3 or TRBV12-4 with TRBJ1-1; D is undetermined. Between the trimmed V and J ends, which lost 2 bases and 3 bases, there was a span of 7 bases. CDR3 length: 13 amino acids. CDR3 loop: CASSLRGYTEAFF. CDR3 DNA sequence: TGTGCCAGCAGTTTACGGGGTTACACTGAAGCTTTCTTT.

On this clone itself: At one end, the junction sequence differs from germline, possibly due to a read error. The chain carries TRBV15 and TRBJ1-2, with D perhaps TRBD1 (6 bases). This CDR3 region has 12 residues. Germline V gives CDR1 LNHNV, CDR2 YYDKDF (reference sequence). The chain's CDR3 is CATSRDQDSQNF. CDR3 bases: TGTGCCACCAGCAGAGATCAGGACAGCCAAAACTTC.

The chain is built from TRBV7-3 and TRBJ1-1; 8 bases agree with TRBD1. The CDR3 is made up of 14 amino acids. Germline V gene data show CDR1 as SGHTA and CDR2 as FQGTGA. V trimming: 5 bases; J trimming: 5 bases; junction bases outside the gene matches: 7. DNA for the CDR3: TGTGCCAGCAGCGGGGCAGGGGGCAGAACTGAAGCTTTCTTT. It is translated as CASSGAGGRTEAFF. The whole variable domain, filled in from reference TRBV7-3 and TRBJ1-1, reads GAGVSQTPSNKVTEKGKYVELRCDPISGHTALYWYRQSLGQGPEFLIYFQGTGAADDSGLPNDRFFAVRPEGSVSTLKIQRTERGDSAVYLCASSGAGGRTEAFFGQGTRLTVV.

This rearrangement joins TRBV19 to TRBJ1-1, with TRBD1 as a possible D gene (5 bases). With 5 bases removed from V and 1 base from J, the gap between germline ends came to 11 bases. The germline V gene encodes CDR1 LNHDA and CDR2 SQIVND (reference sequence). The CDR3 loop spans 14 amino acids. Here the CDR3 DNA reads TGTGCCAGTAGTTGGGGTGGACAGAACACTGAAGCTTTCTTT. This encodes CASSWGGQNTEAFF. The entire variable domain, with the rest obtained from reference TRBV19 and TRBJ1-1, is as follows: DGGITQSPKYLFRKEGQNVTLSCEQNLNHDAMYWYRQDPGQGLRLIYYSQIVNDFQKGDIAEGYSVSREKKESFPLTVTSAQKNPTAFYLCASSWGGQNTEAFFGQGTRLTVV.

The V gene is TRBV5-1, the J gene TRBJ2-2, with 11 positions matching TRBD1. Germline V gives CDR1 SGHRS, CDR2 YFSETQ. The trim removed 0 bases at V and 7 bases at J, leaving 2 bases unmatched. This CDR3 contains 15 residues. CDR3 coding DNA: TGCGCCAGCAGCTTGGGGACAGGGGGCCTCGGGGAGCTGTTTTTT. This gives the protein CASSLGTGGLGELFF.

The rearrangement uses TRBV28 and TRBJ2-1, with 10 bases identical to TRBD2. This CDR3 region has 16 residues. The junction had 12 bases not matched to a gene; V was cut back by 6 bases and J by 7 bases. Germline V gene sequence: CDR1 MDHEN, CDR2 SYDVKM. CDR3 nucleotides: TGTGCCAGCAGGGACGGCCGAGCGGGAGGGGTTAATGAGCAGTTCTTC. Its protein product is CASRDGRAGGVNEQFF.

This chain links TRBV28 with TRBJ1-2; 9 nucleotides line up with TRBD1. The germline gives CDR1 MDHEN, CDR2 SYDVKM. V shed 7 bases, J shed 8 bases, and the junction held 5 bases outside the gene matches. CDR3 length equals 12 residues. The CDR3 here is CASKTGGWGYTF. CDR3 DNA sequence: TGTGCCAGCAAAACAGGGGGCTGGGGCTACACCTTC.

The CDR3 loop reads CASSEGQGLFNEQFF. The CDR3 DNA reads as TGTGCCAGCAGTGAAGGGCAGGGGCTATTCAATGAGCAGTTCTTC. V gene TRBV6-1 combines with J gene TRBJ2-1; the D gene is possibly TRBD1 (6 bases). The CDR3 loop spans 15 amino acids. CDR1 MNHNS and CDR2 SASEGT come from the germline V gene. V was cut by 1 base and J by 6 bases, with 13 bases left in between.

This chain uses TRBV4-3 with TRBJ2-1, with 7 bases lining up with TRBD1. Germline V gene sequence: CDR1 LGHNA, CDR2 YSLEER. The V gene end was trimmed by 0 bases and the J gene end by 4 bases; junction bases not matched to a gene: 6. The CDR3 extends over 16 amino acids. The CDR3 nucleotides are TGCGCCAGCAGCCAAGATCTAGGACAGGCTTACAATGAGCAGTTCTTC. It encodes CASSQDLGQAYNEQFF.

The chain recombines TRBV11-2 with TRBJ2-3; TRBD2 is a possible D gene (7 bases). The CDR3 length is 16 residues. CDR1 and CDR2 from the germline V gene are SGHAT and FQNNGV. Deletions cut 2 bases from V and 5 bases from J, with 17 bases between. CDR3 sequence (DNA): TGTGCCAGCAGCTTATTATCTGGGGAGGGGGAAGATACGCAGTATTTT. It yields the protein CASSLLSGEGEDTQYF.

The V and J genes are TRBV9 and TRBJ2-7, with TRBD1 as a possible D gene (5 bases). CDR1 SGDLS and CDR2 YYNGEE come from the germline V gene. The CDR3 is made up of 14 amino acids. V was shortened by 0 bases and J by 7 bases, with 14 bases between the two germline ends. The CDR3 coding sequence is TGTGCCAGCAGCGTAGCGCCAGGGCTTGGGGAGCAGTACTTC. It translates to CASSVAPGLGEQYF.

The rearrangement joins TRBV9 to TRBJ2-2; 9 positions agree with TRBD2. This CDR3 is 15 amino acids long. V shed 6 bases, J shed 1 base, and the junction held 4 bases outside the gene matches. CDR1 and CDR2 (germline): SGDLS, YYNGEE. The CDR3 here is CASTQAGGNTGELFF. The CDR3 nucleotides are TGTGCCAGCACCCAAGCGGGAGGGAACACCGGGGAGCTGTTTTTT.

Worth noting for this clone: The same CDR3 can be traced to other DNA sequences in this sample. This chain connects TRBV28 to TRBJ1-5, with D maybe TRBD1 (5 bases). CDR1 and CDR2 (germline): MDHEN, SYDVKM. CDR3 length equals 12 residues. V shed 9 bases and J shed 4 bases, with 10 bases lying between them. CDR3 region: CASQTGNQPQHF. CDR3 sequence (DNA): TGTGCCAGTCAAACAGGTAATCAGCCCCAGCATTTT.

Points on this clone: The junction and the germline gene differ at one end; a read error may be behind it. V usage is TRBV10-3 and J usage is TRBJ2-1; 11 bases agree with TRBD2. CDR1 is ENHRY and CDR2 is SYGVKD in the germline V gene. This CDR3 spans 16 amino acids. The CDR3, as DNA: TGTGCCATCAGCACACTGGGACTAGCGGATTACAATGGGCAGTTCTTC. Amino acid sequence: CAISTLGLADYNGQFF.

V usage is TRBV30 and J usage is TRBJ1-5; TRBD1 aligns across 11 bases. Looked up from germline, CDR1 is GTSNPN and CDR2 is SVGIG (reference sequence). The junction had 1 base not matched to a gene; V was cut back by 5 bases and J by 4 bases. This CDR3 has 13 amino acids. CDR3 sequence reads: CAWGTGGNQPQHF. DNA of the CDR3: TGTGCCTGGGGGACAGGGGGAAATCAGCCCCAGCATTTT.

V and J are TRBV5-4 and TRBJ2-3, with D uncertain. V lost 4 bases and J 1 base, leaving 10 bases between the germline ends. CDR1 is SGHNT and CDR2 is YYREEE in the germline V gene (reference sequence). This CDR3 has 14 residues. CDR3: CASSIVGRTDTQYF. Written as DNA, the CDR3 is TGTGCCAGCAGCATCGTGGGCCGCACAGATACGCAGTATTTT.